This T cell receptor (beta chain) comes out of a study of control samples from healthy donors and cancer patients. Trimming pared 0 bases from V and 0 bases from J, leaving 8 bases between. Germline V gives CDR1 SGHRS, CDR2 YFSETQ. The CDR3 has 15 residues. Assay: immunoSEQ multiplex PCR; the TCRdb copy retains only in-frame clones and omits some. The sample contains some 150,000 clones, under 95% of which appear only once. The sample taken for sequencing was blood. This TCR was recovered from a man between 18 and 29 years old in good health. The genes are TRBV5-1 and TRBJ2-3; D unclear. CDR3 loop: CASSLDEASTDTQYF. The CDR3 DNA reads as TGCGCCAGCAGCTTGGACGAGGCTAGCACAGATACGCAGTATTTT.